The rows below give T cell receptor beta chains drawn from one sample of a study of metastatic and nonmetastatic thyroid tumors. TCRdb re-called the PCR reads via MiXCR. The table shows just over 40,000 clones, with over 9.5% occurring only once. The sequencing sample was made of blood. Receptors originate from a female donor with papillary thyroid cancer or a benign thyroid nodule (not recorded which). Some clones in this sample may be carry-over from other donors' samples. Each CDR3 is given with its conserved first and last residue. A D gene is named only where the DNA matches it firmly. Only some rows state a clone size, as once, few, many or a class for expanded clones.

clone size: many
J gene: TRBJ2-3
CDR3 length: 17
D gene: .
V gene: TRBV28
CDR3 protein: CASSHSWRRRDTDTQYF
CDR3 DNA: TGTGCCAGCAGCCATAGTTGGCGGCGCCGAGACACAGATACGCAGTATTTT

clone size: .
J gene: TRBJ2-7
CDR3 length: 16
D gene: TRBD1
V gene: TRBV20-1
CDR3 protein: CSARDPGTGDAYEQYF
CDR3 DNA: TGCAGTGCTAGAGATCCCGGGACAGGGGATGCCTACGAGCAGTACTTC

clone size: many
J gene: TRBJ2-5
CDR3 length: 17
D gene: TRBD2
V gene: TRBV5-1
CDR3 protein: CASSTGLAGGSGETQYF
CDR3 DNA: TGCGCCAGCAGCACGGGACTAGCGGGAGGTAGCGGAGAGACCCAGTACTTC

clone size: .
J gene: TRBJ1-5
CDR3 length: 16
D gene: TRBD1
V gene: TRBV20-1
CDR3 protein: CSARGDSPIRNQPQHF
CDR3 DNA: TGCAGTGCTAGAGGGGACAGCCCCATCCGCAATCAGCCCCAGCATTTT

clone size: many
J gene: TRBJ2-1
CDR3 length: 13
D gene: .
V gene: TRBV5-1
CDR3 protein: CASSLSSSGEQFF
CDR3 DNA: TGCGCCAGCAGCTTATCTAGCAGCGGCGAGCAGTTCTTC

clone size: .
J gene: TRBJ2-1
CDR3 length: 15
D gene: TRBD2
V gene: TRBV20-1
CDR3 protein: CSARTRLAGAREQFF
CDR3 DNA: TGCAGTGCTAGAACTCGACTAGCGGGAGCAAGAGAGCAGTTCTTC

clone size: many
J gene: TRBJ2-1
CDR3 length: 17
D gene: .
V gene: TRBV4-3
CDR3 protein: CASSQEFGPFSYNEQFF
CDR3 DNA: TGCGCCAGCAGCCAAGAATTCGGGCCATTCTCCTACAATGAGCAGTTCTTC

clone size: many
J gene: TRBJ2-7
CDR3 length: 13
D gene: TRBD1
V gene: TRBV19
CDR3 protein: CASSRQGGYEQYF
CDR3 DNA: TGTGCCAGTAGCCGACAGGGGGGCTACGAGCAGTACTTC

clone size: .
J gene: TRBJ1-5
CDR3 length: 14
D gene: .
V gene: TRBV6-1
CDR3 protein: CASNLSGMSQPQHF
CDR3 DNA: TGTGCCAGCAATTTGTCGGGGATGAGTCAGCCCCAGCATTTT

clone size: many
J gene: TRBJ1-1
CDR3 length: 15
D gene: .
V gene: TRBV6-2/TRBV6-3
CDR3 protein: CASSYGLEGSTEAFF
CDR3 DNA: TGTGCCAGCAGTTACGGTCTGGAAGGGAGCACTGAAGCTTTCTTT

clone size: many
J gene: TRBJ1-1
CDR3 length: 15
D gene: TRBD1
V gene: TRBV3-1
CDR3 protein: CASSQPGTVNTEAFF
CDR3 DNA: TGTGCCAGCAGCCAGCCCGGGACAGTGAACACTGAAGCTTTCTTT

clone size: many
J gene: TRBJ1-4
CDR3 length: 16
D gene: TRBD1
V gene: TRBV5-1
CDR3 protein: CASSSDPGQGSEKLFF
CDR3 DNA: TGCGCCAGCAGCTCGGACCCGGGACAGGGGAGTGAAAAACTGTTTTTT

clone size: many
J gene: TRBJ2-2
CDR3 length: 16
D gene: TRBD2
V gene: TRBV15
CDR3 protein: CATSRGTSSSPGELFF
CDR3 DNA: TGTGCCACCAGCAGAGGGACTAGTAGTAGCCCCGGGGAGCTGTTTTTT

clone size: few
J gene: TRBJ1-3
CDR3 length: 16
D gene: .
V gene: TRBV6-1
CDR3 protein: CASSEFLGQDWNTIYF
CDR3 DNA: TGTGCCAGCAGTGAATTTCTGGGACAAGATTGGAACACCATATATTTT

clone size: few
J gene: TRBJ2-2
CDR3 length: 12
D gene: .
V gene: TRBV6-2/TRBV6-3
CDR3 protein: CASSTNTGELFF
CDR3 DNA: TGTGCCAGCAGTACGAACACCGGGGAGCTGTTTTTT

clone size: many
J gene: TRBJ2-1
CDR3 length: 15
D gene: TRBD2
V gene: TRBV7-3
CDR3 protein: CASSLIAGGDNEQFF
CDR3 DNA: TGTGCCAGCAGCCTGATAGCGGGGGGAGACAATGAGCAGTTCTTC

clone size: many
J gene: TRBJ1-2
CDR3 length: 17
D gene: TRBD1
V gene: TRBV7-8
CDR3 protein: CASSPTTPQGARHGYTF
CDR3 DNA: TGTGCCAGCAGCCCAACAACCCCACAGGGGGCGCGTCATGGCTACACCTTC

clone size: many
J gene: TRBJ2-1
CDR3 length: 18
D gene: TRBD2
V gene: TRBV5-6
CDR3 protein: CASSLAWLAGGPDNEQFF
CDR3 DNA: TGTGCCAGCAGCTTGGCCTGGCTAGCGGGAGGGCCTGACAATGAGCAGTTCTTC

clone size: many
J gene: TRBJ2-3
CDR3 length: 18
D gene: .
V gene: TRBV13
CDR3 protein: CASSLASRLGSQLDTQYF
CDR3 DNA: TGTGCCAGCAGCTTAGCCTCACGCTTGGGGAGTCAGCTAGATACGCAGTATTTT

clone size: many
J gene: TRBJ2-3
CDR3 length: 14
D gene: .
V gene: TRBV9
CDR3 protein: CASSVGPNTDTQYF
CDR3 DNA: TGTGCCAGCAGCGTAGGGCCAAACACAGATACGCAGTATTTT

clone size: many
J gene: TRBJ2-7
CDR3 length: 17
D gene: TRBD2
V gene: TRBV20-1
CDR3 protein: CSAVKSLGTSGSGEQYF
CDR3 DNA: TGCAGTGCTGTCAAAAGCTTAGGGACTAGCGGGAGTGGCGAGCAGTACTTC

clone size: .
J gene: TRBJ2-7
CDR3 length: 14
D gene: TRBD1
V gene: TRBV5-1
CDR3 protein: CASSARQGQYEQYF
CDR3 DNA: TGCGCCAGCAGCGCTCGACAGGGCCAGTACGAGCAGTACTTC

clone size: once
J gene: TRBJ2-1
CDR3 length: 17
D gene: TRBD2
V gene: TRBV13
CDR3 protein: CASSELANSGSLSEQFF
CDR3 DNA: TGTGCCAGCAGCGAATTGGCAAATAGCGGGAGTTTGAGTGAGCAGTTCTTC

clone size: many
J gene: TRBJ2-7
CDR3 length: 14
D gene: .
V gene: TRBV12-3/TRBV12-4
CDR3 protein: CASSWTMSSYEQYF
CDR3 DNA: TGTGCCAGCAGTTGGACAATGAGCTCCTACGAGCAGTACTTC

clone size: many
J gene: TRBJ2-7
CDR3 length: 14
D gene: TRBD2
V gene: TRBV2
CDR3 protein: CASSLAGVSYEQYF
CDR3 DNA: TGTGCCAGCAGCTTAGCGGGAGTATCCTACGAGCAGTACTTC

clone size: many
J gene: TRBJ2-2
CDR3 length: 11
D gene: .
V gene: TRBV29-1
CDR3 protein: CSVSFAGELFF
CDR3 DNA: TGCAGCGTTTCCTTCGCCGGGGAGCTGTTTTTT

clone size: many
J gene: TRBJ2-5
CDR3 length: 14
D gene: TRBD1
V gene: TRBV11-3
CDR3 protein: CASSPGTAQETQYF
CDR3 DNA: TGTGCCAGCAGCCCCGGGACAGCACAAGAGACCCAGTACTTC

clone size: many
J gene: TRBJ2-2
CDR3 length: 15
D gene: TRBD2
V gene: TRBV5-8
CDR3 protein: CASSGLAGTTGELFF
CDR3 DNA: TGTGCCAGCAGCGGACTAGCGGGAACCACCGGGGAGCTGTTTTTT

clone size: many
J gene: TRBJ2-3
CDR3 length: 13
D gene: TRBD1
V gene: TRBV7-2
CDR3 protein: CASSGTGVDTQYF
CDR3 DNA: TGTGCCAGCAGCGGGACAGGGGTAGATACGCAGTATTTT

clone size: many
J gene: TRBJ1-2
CDR3 length: 13
D gene: .
V gene: TRBV7-2
CDR3 protein: CASSLLATQGYTF
CDR3 DNA: TGTGCCAGCAGCTTATTGGCCACCCAGGGCTACACCTTC

clone size: many
J gene: TRBJ2-7
CDR3 length: 14
D gene: TRBD2
V gene: TRBV20-1
CDR3 protein: CSAWTSVNSYEQYF
CDR3 DNA: TGCAGTGCTTGGACTAGCGTCAACTCCTACGAGCAGTACTTC

clone size: many
J gene: TRBJ2-1
CDR3 length: 16
D gene: .
V gene: TRBV5-4
CDR3 protein: CASSAGVATENNEQFF
CDR3 DNA: TGTGCCAGCAGCGCCGGAGTGGCGACTGAGAACAATGAGCAGTTCTTC

clone size: many
J gene: TRBJ1-3
CDR3 length: 16
D gene: .
V gene: TRBV19
CDR3 protein: CASSPLGQDSGNTIYF
CDR3 DNA: TGTGCCAGTAGTCCCCTTGGACAAGACTCTGGAAACACCATATATTTT

clone size: many
J gene: TRBJ2-7
CDR3 length: 14
D gene: .
V gene: TRBV20-1
CDR3 protein: CSAQELGDPLVQYF
CDR3 DNA: TGCAGTGCTCAAGAGCTTGGGGATCCGTTGGTGCAGTACTTC

clone size: many
J gene: TRBJ2-7
CDR3 length: 15
D gene: .
V gene: TRBV4-3
CDR3 protein: CASSQDAQAAYEQYF
CDR3 DNA: TGCGCCAGCAGCCAAGATGCACAGGCGGCTTACGAGCAGTACTTC

clone size: few
J gene: TRBJ1-5
CDR3 length: 14
D gene: .
V gene: TRBV28
CDR3 protein: CASIHRQANQPQHF
CDR3 DNA: TGTGCCAGCATTCACCGACAGGCCAATCAGCCCCAGCATTTT

clone size: .
J gene: TRBJ2-1
CDR3 length: 16
D gene: .
V gene: TRBV6-2/TRBV6-3
CDR3 protein: CASSPSDLSSYNEQFF
CDR3 DNA: TGTGCCAGCAGCCCAAGCGACTTGTCCTCCTACAATGAGCAGTTCTTC

clone size: many
J gene: TRBJ2-1
CDR3 length: 16
D gene: .
V gene: TRBV15
CDR3 protein: CATSSTGTQAYNEQFF
CDR3 DNA: TGTGCCACCAGCAGTACCGGGACCCAAGCCTACAATGAGCAGTTCTTC

clone size: many
J gene: TRBJ2-1
CDR3 length: 14
D gene: .
V gene: TRBV6-1
CDR3 protein: CASSELGGRNEQFF
CDR3 DNA: TGTGCCAGCAGTGAGTTGGGGGGTCGCAATGAGCAGTTCTTC

clone size: few
J gene: TRBJ1-1
CDR3 length: 11
D gene: .
V gene: TRBV7-9
CDR3 protein: CASSGSLEAFF
CDR3 DNA: TGTGCCAGCAGCGGTAGTCTAGAAGCTTTCTTT